This is a list of T cell receptor beta chains from one sample in a study of technical replicates of blood from four donors. Clones were sequenced by immunoSEQ multiplex PCR, and TCRdb holds only the in-frame ones, with some missing. The data hold around 61,000 clones, with 86% observed a single time. What was sequenced was PBMCs. Every receptor here comes from a human donor in good health. Some clones in this sample may be carry-over from other donors' samples. The CDR3 runs from the conserved cysteine through the conserved F or W. A D gene is named only where the DNA matches it firmly. Only some rows state a clone size, as once, few, many or a class for expanded clones.

V gene	D gene	clone size	J gene	CDR3 DNA	CDR3 protein
TRBV7-2	TRBD1	NA	TRBJ2-1	TGTGCCAGCAGCTCAGGAATGACAGGGAGCGCTGAGCAGTTCTTC	CASSSGMTGSAEQFF
TRBV6-1	NA	NA	TRBJ2-1	TGTGCCAGCAGGGGCGACACCCTGGGCCACAATGAGCAGTTCTTC	CASRGDTLGHNEQFF
TRBV5-1	NA	NA	TRBJ2-5	TGCGCCAGCAGCCCCGAGGGAGCGGAGACCCAGTACTTC	CASSPEGAETQYF
TRBV4-3	NA	NA	TRBJ1-2	TGCGCCAGCAGCCAAGGTGTCCTAACTAACTATGGCTACACCTTC	CASSQGVLTNYGYTF
TRBV7-3	TRBD1	NA	TRBJ2-2	TGTGCCAGCAGCCCAAGCGGTACAGGGGGATTCACCGGGGAGCTGTTTTTT	CASSPSGTGGFTGELFF
TRBV2	TRBD2	once	TRBJ2-1	TGTGCCAGCAGAGACGGGTTTCCGGGACTAGCGGCGAAAATGCGTGAGCAGTTCTTC	CASRDGFPGLAAKMREQFF
TRBV9	NA	NA	TRBJ1-3	TGTGCCAGCAGCGTTGGGCAGACGGGAGGGGGAAACACCATATATTTT	CASSVGQTGGGNTIYF
TRBV6-5	NA	NA	TRBJ2-1	TGTGCCAGCAAAAACGAGGCACCCCTGAATGAGCAGTTCTTC	CASKNEAPLNEQFF
TRBV7-2	NA	NA	TRBJ1-2	TGTGCCAGCAGCTTAAGAGGCCAGAACTATGGCTACACCTTC	CASSLRGQNYGYTF
TRBV7-3	TRBD1	once	TRBJ2-2	TGTGCCAGCAGCTTAGTCCCGGGACAGACCTTGAACACCGGGGAGCTGTTTTTT	CASSLVPGQTLNTGELFF
TRBV6-6	NA	NA	TRBJ2-1	TGTGCCAGCAGTTATGCGGACAATGAGCAGTTCTTC	CASSYADNEQFF
TRBV5-4	TRBD2	NA	TRBJ2-3	TGTGCCAGCAGCTACGGGGGGGCCACAGATACGCAGTATTTT	CASSYGGATDTQYF
TRBV4-3	TRBD1	NA	TRBJ2-3	TGCGCCAGCAGCCAAGATTTGGCAGGGGGCTCGCAAGATACGCAGTATTTT	CASSQDLAGGSQDTQYF
TRBV18	TRBD2	NA	TRBJ2-7	TGTGCCAGCTCACCGGGAGCGGGAGGGACTTCATATCGGGAGCAGTACTTC	CASSPGAGGTSYREQYF
TRBV7-9	TRBD2	NA	TRBJ2-1	TGTGCCAGCAGGACTAGCGGGAGTGGTGAGCAGTTCTTC	CASRTSGSGEQFF
TRBV4-2	TRBD2	NA	TRBJ2-3	TGTGCCAGCAGCCAAGATCCAAGGACTAGCGGGGGGAAGGGAGATACGCAGTATTTT	CASSQDPRTSGGKGDTQYF
TRBV27	TRBD1	NA	TRBJ1-6	TGTGCCAGCAGTTTTCTACAGGGGAATTCACCCCTCCACTTT	CASSFLQGNSPLHF
TRBV5-5	NA	NA	TRBJ2-7	TGTGCCAGCAGCTTGGTGGCAGGTGATTCCTACGAGCAGTACTTC	CASSLVAGDSYEQYF
TRBV4-2	TRBD1	NA	TRBJ2-2	TGTGCCAGCAGCCAAGTTAACAGGGGGACCGGGGAGCTGTTTTTT	CASSQVNRGTGELFF
TRBV11-3	NA	NA	TRBJ1-2	TGTGCCAGCAGCTTAGATCCGGGGAACTATGGCTACACCTTC	CASSLDPGNYGYTF
TRBV20-1	NA	NA	TRBJ2-5	TGCAGTGCTAGAGGACTTGAGACCCAGTACTTC	CSARGLETQYF
TRBV5-8	TRBD2	NA	TRBJ2-1	TGTGCCAGCAGCTTTGGTAGCGGGAAAGGGTATGAGCAGTTCTTC	CASSFGSGKGYEQFF
TRBV9	NA	once	TRBJ2-5	TGTGCCAGCAGCGTAGATATTAGCCGGGAGACCCAGTACTTC	CASSVDISRETQYF
TRBV19	TRBD1	once	TRBJ1-2	TGTGCCGCCAAGCCCCGGACAGGGAACTATGGCTACACCTTC	CAAKPRTGNYGYTF